The entry below describes one TCR beta chain. Its cognate antigen is unknown. The sample comes from a study of cytomegalovirus exposure and HLA in healthy donors. Study results and caveats: There were some public TCRs occurring in many donors, but most TCR sequences were rare.

A multiplex PCR was run with 60 Vbeta primers and 13 Jbeta primers. Authors' data handling: Some 10 million shared chains were among the roughly 80 million unique TCR beta chains that a later analysis counted. TCRdb's table, derived via immunoSEQ multiplex PCR, lists solely in-frame clones and lacks some. Clone size and the V and J calls come from that table; the DNA yielded D and trimming. The sample yields about 59,000 clones, about 83% seen once. Germline CDR1 and CDR2: GTSNPN and SVGIG (reference sequence). V lost 5 bases and J lost 8, with 10 bases in between. The CDR3 has 11 amino acids. Sequencing was done on a sample of PBMCs. The J gene is TRBJ2-1, the V gene TRBV30, with D perhaps TRBD1 (6 bases). The TCR comes from a human donor in good health. Written as DNA, the CDR3 is TGTGCCTGGGCCAGGGGCGATGAGCAGTTCTTC. Translation gives CAWARGDEQFF.